These T cell receptor beta chains were read from a single sample in a study of shared clonotypes between healthy human individuals. Repertoires were generated with immunoSEQ multiplex PCR, while TCRdb's copy carries only in-frame clones and drops some. The profile shows approximately 600,000 clones, approximately 95% of them singletons. Sample: naive CD8+ T cells sorted from blood. The receptors stem from a young woman in good health. CDR3s include the opening cysteine and the closing phenylalanine or tryptophan. A D gene is named only where the DNA matches it firmly. The size entry is marked missing in some rows and otherwise reads once, few, many or a size class.

TRBJ2-4	TRBD1	-	TRBV9	TGTGCCAGCAGCGCCGGGACAGGGTCCATTCAGTACTTC	CASSAGTGSIQYF
TRBJ2-7	-	-	TRBV21-1	TGTGCCAGCAGCAATTTCTGTCAGGAGACGACCTACGAGCAGTACTTC	CASSNFCQETTYEQYF
TRBJ1-1	-	-	TRBV19	TGTGCCAGTAGTGGCGGGACCACTGAAGCTTTCTTT	CASSGGTTEAFF
TRBJ2-1	TRBD1	-	TRBV5-1	TGCGCCAGCAGCTTGGGACAGGGGGCTGTCAATGAGCAGTTCTTC	CASSLGQGAVNEQFF
TRBJ1-1	-	-	TRBV6-5	TGTGCCAGCGGGGGGGGCAGGGGCACTGAAGCTTTCTTT	CASGGGRGTEAFF
TRBJ2-1	-	-	TRBV4-1	TGCGCCAGCAGCCAACCAGGAAGAGTTTTCTACAATGAGCAGTTCTTC	CASSQPGRVFYNEQFF
TRBJ2-7	TRBD1	once	TRBV2	TGTGCCAGCAGCCGCGGGACAGGGTCCTACGAGCAGTACTTC	CASSRGTGSYEQYF
TRBJ2-7	TRBD2	few	TRBV27	TGTGCCAGCAGTTTAGCGGGAGCCACCTACGAGCAGTACTTC	CASSLAGATYEQYF
TRBJ1-1	-	-	TRBV27	TGTGCCAGCAGTTTATCTGCATCCCCGGTAAACACTGAAGCTTTCTTT	CASSLSASPVNTEAFF
TRBJ2-2	-	-	TRBV27	TGTGCCAGCAGTCGCGGGGTCGGGGAGCTGTTTTTT	CASSRGVGELFF
TRBJ2-2	-	-	TRBV5-1	TGCGCCAGCAGCTTGGCTAACTCTGAAATCTACACCGGGGAGCTGTTTTTT	CASSLANSEIYTGELFF
TRBJ2-5	-	-	TRBV5-5	TGTGCCAGCAGCTCGACGGAAGAGACCCAGTACTTC	CASSSTEETQYF
TRBJ2-7	-	-	TRBV29-1	TGCAGCGTTGAAGGACTCTACGAGCAGTACTTC	CSVEGLYEQYF
TRBJ2-7	TRBD1	-	TRBV29-1	TGCAGCGTAGCCGGGACAGACGGTCCAGGAGCGTCCTACGAGCAGTACTTC	CSVAGTDGPGASYEQYF
TRBJ2-7	-	-	TRBV27	TGTGCCAGCAGTTTATCGATACCGTACGAGCAGTACTTC	CASSLSIPYEQYF
TRBJ2-1	TRBD2	once	TRBV7-3	TGTGCCAGCAGCCAGACTAGCGGGAGTGGCAATGAGCAGTTCTTC	CASSQTSGSGNEQFF
TRBJ1-1	-	-	TRBV6-1	TGTGCCAGCAACCCCAGGGAGGACACTGAAGCTTTCTTT	CASNPREDTEAFF
TRBJ1-5	TRBD1	-	TRBV9	TGTGCCAGCAGCCGGACAGGGGCTCAGCCCCAGCATTTT	CASSRTGAQPQHF
TRBJ2-7	-	-	TRBV5-1	TGCGCCAGCAGCTTGGGGGACTCTAGCTCGCGGGAGCAGTACTTC	CASSLGDSSSREQYF
TRBJ2-7	-	-	TRBV19	TGTGCCAGTAGTGGGGCGAACCCCTACGAGCAGTACTTC	CASSGANPYEQYF
TRBJ2-5	-	-	TRBV20-1	TGCAGTGCAAGGTTTGGGAGAGAGCAGTACTTC	CSARFGREQYF
TRBJ2-2	-	-	TRBV27	TGTGCCAGCGGGGGCGGCAGGGTTAACACCGGGGAGCTGTTTTTT	CASGGGRVNTGELFF
TRBJ1-3	-	-	TRBV5-8	TGTGCCAGCAGCTACAGCGGGTTTGGAAACACCATATATTTT	CASSYSGFGNTIYF
TRBJ2-5	-	once	TRBV27	TGTGCCAGCAGTTTAGGCAGGGGAGGAGTGCAGTACTTC	CASSLGRGGVQYF
TRBJ2-7	TRBD2	-	TRBV9	TGTGCCAGCAGCGAACTAGCGGGGCGTTCCTACGAGCAGTACTTC	CASSELAGRSYEQYF
TRBJ1-1	-	-	TRBV28	TGTGCCAGCAGCCGTACACTGAACACTGAAGCTTTCTTT	CASSRTLNTEAFF
TRBJ2-7	TRBD1	-	TRBV30	TGTGCCTGGGGGAAAGGACAGGGAGTCTACGAGCAGTACTTC	CAWGKGQGVYEQYF
TRBJ2-7	-	-	TRBV28	TGTGCCAGCAGCCTGATAGGGGGTGAGCAGTACTTC	CASSLIGGEQYF
TRBJ1-1	-	once	TRBV28	TGTGCCAGCAGCCGACAGAGGGCCCGTGAAGCTTTCTTT	CASSRQRAREAFF
TRBJ1-5	-	-	TRBV28	TGTGCCAGCAGCTCAGATCGGATTGGGGAGCCCCAGCATTTT	CASSSDRIGEPQHF
TRBJ2-3	TRBD2	-	TRBV13	TGTGCCAGCAGCTTAGTGGGCGGGAGGGCCAAAGATACGCAGTATTTT	CASSLVGGRAKDTQYF
TRBJ1-1	-	-	TRBV5-6	TGTGCCAGCAGCTTGGAAAGTGCCACTGAAGCTTTCTTT	CASSLESATEAFF
TRBJ2-1	-	-	TRBV4-1	TGCGCCAGCAGCCAAGTTGGGTGGAACAATGAGCAGTTCTTC	CASSQVGWNNEQFF
TRBJ2-7	-	-	TRBV29-1	TGCAGCGTCCACTCACACGAGCAGTACTTC	CSVHSHEQYF
TRBJ1-1	TRBD1	-	TRBV4-1	TGCGCCAGCAGCCAAGTCGAGGGGGCGATGGGCACTGAAGCTTTCTTT	CASSQVEGAMGTEAFF
TRBJ2-1	TRBD2	-	TRBV9	TGTGCCAGCAGGGGACTAGCGGTCTTTCAGTTCTTC	CASRGLAVFQFF
TRBJ1-4	-	-	TRBV25-1	TGTGCCAGCAGTGGCGGGGGGCTATTGGAAAAACTGTTTTTT	CASSGGGLLEKLFF
TRBJ2-7	TRBD2	-	TRBV29-1	TGCAGCGTTGTGGGGACTAGCGGGCACCGTACGTACGAGCAGTACTTC	CSVVGTSGHRTYEQYF
TRBJ2-1	-	-	TRBV30	TGTGCCTGGAGTTTGGAGGGGTCCAATGAGCAGTTCTTC	CAWSLEGSNEQFF
TRBJ2-5	TRBD1	-	TRBV10-3	TGTGCCATCAGTGAGTCGGACAGGGATTCCCAAGAGACCCAGTACTTC	CAISESDRDSQETQYF
TRBJ2-3	TRBD2	-	TRBV13	TGTGCCAGCAGTTCCCCCTCGGATGCTAGCGGGAGGTTTATGAGCACAGATACGCAGTATTTT	CASSSPSDASGRFMSTDTQYF
TRBJ2-7	-	-	TRBV5-1	TGCGCCAGCAGTGAATGGGGGTTCTACGAGCAGTACTTC	CASSEWGFYEQYF
TRBJ2-7	TRBD1	-	TRBV9	TGTGCTTCACAGGGGAGCTCCTACGAGCAGTACTTC	CASQGSSYEQYF
TRBJ2-3	TRBD1	-	TRBV2	TGTGCCAGCAGGCCGGGACAGGGGAACGCAGATACGCAGTATTTT	CASRPGQGNADTQYF
TRBJ2-7	-	once	TRBV27	TGTGCCAGCAGTTTAATTAACAGTGGATCCTACGAGCAGTACTTC	CASSLINSGSYEQYF
TRBJ1-5	TRBD1	few	TRBV27	TGTGCCAGCAGTTTAGGGACAGGGGGCAATCAGCCCCAGCATTTT	CASSLGTGGNQPQHF
TRBJ2-7	TRBD2	-	TRBV28	TGTGCCAGCAGTCAAATAAGACTAGCGGGAGGTCCTCCCTACGAGCAGTACTTC	CASSQIRLAGGPPYEQYF
TRBJ1-4	-	-	TRBV28	TGTGCCAGCAGACTATGGACACCCCCGGCGGCTAATGAAAAACTGTTTTTT	CASRLWTPPAANEKLFF
TRBJ1-1	-	-	TRBV27	TGTGTCTACAAAAGGTTCCGCTCTTTCCCTATGAACACTGAAGCTTTCTTT	CVYKRFRSFPMNTEAFF
TRBJ2-7	-	-	TRBV28	TGTGCCAGCACCATAAGTTTCAGGGCTGAAGAAGCCTACGAGCAGTACTTC	CASTISFRAEEAYEQYF
TRBJ1-5	-	once	TRBV28	TGTGCCAGCAGTTTATGGCAGGGAAGCAATCAGCCCCAGCATTTT	CASSLWQGSNQPQHF
TRBJ2-7	-	-	TRBV6-4	TGTGCCAGCAGTGACTCCCGAACCTCTCATACGAGCACCTACGAGCAGTACTTC	CASSDSRTSHTSTYEQYF
TRBJ2-7	-	-	TRBV27	TGTGCCAGCAGGGTAGGACTTACGTCCTACGAGCAGTACTTC	CASRVGLTSYEQYF
TRBJ2-2	-	-	TRBV7-5	TGTGTCAGAAGCTCCAAGGGAAGAGCGGGAGTCGAAGGGGAGCTGTTTTTT	CVRSSKGRAGVEGELFF
TRBJ1-5	TRBD1	-	TRBV15	TGTGCCACCAGCAGCCCCTCGGCAGGGGGTAGTTATAGCAATCAGCCCCAGCATTTT	CATSSPSAGGSYSNQPQHF
TRBJ2-1	TRBD1	-	TRBV11-3	TGTGCCAGCAGCTTAGGGACAGGGGGGAATGAGCAGTTCTTC	CASSLGTGGNEQFF
TRBJ1-1	TRBD1	once	TRBV28	TGTGCCAGCAGACGACAGGGGGTGCTCACTGAAGCTTTCTTT	CASRRQGVLTEAFF